Presented here are 22 T cell receptor beta chains from one specimen sequenced in a study of cytomegalovirus exposure and HLA in healthy donors. PCR used 60 Vbeta primers and 13 Jbeta primers. Sequenced by immunoSEQ multiplex PCR; TCRdb stores in-frame clones only, minus some. The sample lists around 92,000 clones, around three quarters occurring once. The source material was PBMCs. These receptors were obtained from a human donor in good health.

The chain carries TRBV19 and TRBJ1-1, with 8 bases that match TRBD1. The CDR3 sequence is 14 residues long. V lost 7 bases to trimming and J lost 4 bases; unmatched junction nucleotides: 8. Germline CDR1 and CDR2: LNHDA and SQIVND (reference sequence). In DNA, the CDR3 is TGTGCCAGTAAGGCAGGGGGCGCGGGCACTGAAGCTTTCTTT. Its translation is CASKAGGAGTEAFF.

This chain joins TRBV5-1 and TRBJ1-3; 7 bases match TRBD1. Germline CDR1 is SGHRS and CDR2 is YFSETQ. The CDR3 runs 15 residues. The J segment lost 3 bases and the V segment lost 4 bases, leaving 7 bases of the junction unmatched. CDR3 sequence reads: CASSQRGLGGNTIYF. For the CDR3, the DNA is TGCGCCAGCAGCCAAAGGGGGCTTGGTGGAAACACCATATATTTT.

The chain is built from TRBV27 and TRBJ1-4; 8 nucleotides match TRBD1. V lost 6 bases to trimming and J lost 8 bases; unmatched junction nucleotides: 8. Germline values: CDR1 MNHEY, CDR2 SMNVEV (reference sequence). CDR3 length: 14 residues. CDR3 bases: TGTGCCAGCAGGTCAGGGGGCACTTCAGAAAAACTGTTTTTT. This translates into CASRSGGTSEKLFF.

This rearrangement joins TRBV19 to TRBJ1-4; D gene ambiguous. Between the trimmed V and J ends, which lost 3 bases and 7 bases, there was a span of 12 bases. Germline CDR1 reads LNHDA; CDR2 reads SQIVND (reference sequence). This CDR3 is built from 14 residues. This chain's CDR3 is CASSIDTIPEKLFF. DNA for the CDR3: TGTGCCAGTAGTATTGACACGATTCCTGAAAAACTGTTTTTT.

CDR3 sequence: CAWTRGTTDTQYF. The CDR3 region has the DNA TGTGCCTGGACTAGAGGCACCACAGATACGCAGTATTTT. This chain connects TRBV30 to TRBJ2-3, with D unresolved. This CDR3 is built from 13 residues. Germline V gives CDR1 GTSNPN, CDR2 SVGIG (reference sequence). With 4 bases removed from V and 2 bases from J, the gap between germline ends came to 10 bases.

This clone was observed a handful of times. The genes are TRBV25-1 and TRBJ2-7; D gene ambiguous. Per the germline V gene, CDR1 is MGHDK and CDR2 is SYGVNS. CDR3 length equals 12 residues. Trimming removed 4 bases from V and 4 bases from J, with 8 bases in between. CDR3 DNA sequence: TGTGCCAGCAGTGTAAATTTGTACGAGCAGTACTTC. Its translation is CASSVNLYEQYF.

The gene calls are TRBV5-1 and TRBJ2-1, with 8 bases fitting TRBD1. The CDR3 sequence is 15 residues long. CDR1 is SGHRS, CDR2 YFSETQ, per germline. Trimming took 2 bases from V and 8 from J; bases not matched to a gene: 9. The CDR3: CASSLGGRGLDEQFF. In DNA form, the CDR3 reads TGCGCCAGCAGCTTAGGGGGCAGGGGGCTCGATGAGCAGTTCTTC.

The chain uses TRBV29-1 and TRBJ1-2; no definite D call. The length of the CDR3 is 11 residues. V was trimmed by 7 bases and J by 4 bases, leaving 10 bases between them. Germline V lookup: CDR1 SQVTM, CDR2 ANQGSEA. The CDR3 DNA reads TGCAGCGACCTCGAGTTCTATGGCTACACCTTC. Translating it yields CSDLEFYGYTF. Together with reference TRBV29-1 and TRBJ1-2, the CDR3 gives the full variable domain: SAVISQKPSRDICQRGTSLTIQCQVDSQVTMMFWYRQQPGQSLTLIATANQGSEATYESGFVIDKFPISRPNLTFSTLTVSNMSPEDSSIYLCSDLEFYGYTFGSGTRLTVV.

This rearrangement joins TRBV7-3 to TRBJ1-5; TRBD1 agrees at 12 bases. Germline-derived CDR1 and CDR2 are SGHTA and FQGTGA. This CDR3 is built from 21 residues. V trimming: 5 bases; J trimming: 1 base; junction bases outside the gene matches: 18. The CDR3 is CASSLKLAPGQGAWSNQPQHF. CDR3 DNA: TGTGCCAGCAGCCTCAAACTCGCACCGGGACAGGGGGCCTGGAGCAATCAGCCCCAGCATTTT.

The chain joins TRBV11-2 to TRBJ2-1; D is possibly TRBD2 (6 bases). V was shortened by 5 bases and J by 5 bases, with 22 bases between the two germline ends. CDR1 is SGHAT, CDR2 FQNNGV, per germline. The CDR3 is made up of 17 amino acids. CDR3 nucleotides: TGTGCCAGCAGCCCTAAGTTCGGGAGCGGTACCGACAATGAGCAGTTCTTC. Protein product: CASSPKFGSGTDNEQFF. The full variable domain, its missing parts supplied by reference TRBV11-2 and TRBJ2-1, is EAGVAQSPRYKIIEKRQSVAFWCNPISGHATLYWYQQILGQGPKLLIQFQNNGVVDDSQLPKDRFSAERLKGVDSTLKIQPAKLEDSAVYLCASSPKFGSGTDNEQFFGPGTRLTVL.

V and J are TRBV6-1 and TRBJ1-1; the match to TRBD1 covers 8 bases. There are 16 residues in the CDR3. The V gene's germline CDR1 is MNHNS and CDR2 SASEGT. V lost 4 bases, J lost 1 base, and 8 bases stayed unmatched. The CDR3 DNA reads TGTGCCAGCAGTGGAAATCAGGGGGCTGGGAACACTGAAGCTTTCTTT. Its protein is CASSGNQGAGNTEAFF.

The rearrangement links TRBV9 to TRBJ2-5; no definite D call. The J call may be mistaken, given a closer DNA end match to TRBJ2-7. This CDR3 spans 14 amino acids. Germline CDR1 is SGDLS and CDR2 is YYNGEE. The DNA of the CDR3 is TGTGCCAGCAGCGTATTCTCGGAGAGCTACGAGCAGTACTTC. It translates to CASSVFSESYEQYF.

V usage is TRBV5-1 and J usage is TRBJ2-5; TRBD1 matches 8 bases. The J call could be wrong; TRBJ2-7 is a better fit for the DNA end. This CDR3 spans 15 amino acids. Per germline, CDR1 SGHRS and CDR2 YFSETQ. CDR3 in DNA: TGCGCCAGCAGCTTGGCAGGGGGCGAGACCTACGAGCAGTACTTC. This translates into CASSLAGGETYEQYF.

The chain couples TRBV12-5 to TRBJ2-7; 10 positions match TRBD1. V lost 3 bases, J lost 3 bases, and 5 bases stayed unmatched. From germline, CDR1 is LGHNT and CDR2 FRNRAP. The CDR3 runs to 15 residues. The CDR3, as DNA: TGTGCTAGTGGTTTCTTGACAGGGGGCGGCTACGAGCAGTACTTC. Its translation: CASGFLTGGGYEQYF. Full variable domain (rest looked up from reference TRBV12-5 and TRBJ2-7): DARVTQTPRHKVTEMGQEVTMRCQPILGHNTVFWYRQTMMQGLELLAYFRNRAPLDDSGMPKDRFSAEMPDATLATLKIQPSEPRDSAVYFCASGFLTGGGYEQYFGPGTRLTVT.

This clone has more than one count but fewer than ten. The chain carries TRBV7-9 and TRBJ1-1; 7 bases match TRBD1. The CDR3 totals 14 residues. From germline, CDR1 is SEHNR and CDR2 FQNEAQ (reference sequence). V was pared by 3 bases and J by 1 base, with 2 bases of the junction left unmatched. The CDR3 is CASSLTGPNTEAFF. The CDR3 coding sequence is TGTGCCAGCAGCTTGACAGGGCCGAACACTGAAGCTTTCTTT.

The chain has TRBV5-1 and TRBJ2-3; 12 positions match TRBD2. V dropped 4 bases and J dropped 8; count of bases not matched to a gene: 11. Per the germline V gene, CDR1 is SGHRS and CDR2 is YFSETQ. There are 16 residues in the CDR3. CDR3 sequence reads: CASSPLTSGSLATQYF. Written as DNA, the CDR3 is TGCGCCAGCAGCCCCTTGACTAGCGGGAGTCTAGCTACGCAGTATTTT.

The chain joins TRBV19 to TRBJ1-4, with D unresolved. The germline V and J ends were trimmed by 5 bases and 8 bases, with 6 bases remaining between them. The CDR3 covers 11 residues. Germline V gives CDR1 LNHDA, CDR2 SQIVND (reference sequence). The CDR3 is CASSGLEKLFF. DNA of the CDR3: TGTGCCAGTAGTGGCCTGGAAAAACTGTTTTTT.

This clone occurred many times. The chain employs TRBV6-1 and TRBJ1-4; TRBD1 might be the D (5 bases). This CDR3 spans 14 amino acids. Deletions cut 6 bases from V and 8 bases from J, with 16 bases between. Looked up from germline, CDR1 is MNHNS and CDR2 is SASEGT. CDR3 DNA sequence: TGTGCCAGCAGGAGGGACCCGGCGGGAGAAAAACTGTTTTTT. It specifies CASRRDPAGEKLFF.

The chain combines TRBV7-6 with TRBJ2-7, with a possible D match to TRBD1 (6 bases). The CDR3 is 15 amino acids. CDR1 and CDR2 (germline): SGHVS, FNYEAQ. V was clipped by 5 bases and J by 4 bases, with 18 bases between them. The CDR3 loop is CASSPNRVPPYEQYF. The CDR3 DNA reads TGTGCCAGCAGCCCAAACAGGGTCCCGCCTTACGAGCAGTACTTC.

V and J are TRBV30 and TRBJ1-4, with TRBD1 matching over 7 bases. Germline CDR1 GTSNPN, CDR2 SVGIG (reference sequence). V shed 1 base, J shed 8 bases, and the junction held 10 bases outside the gene matches. The length of the CDR3 is 15 residues. CDR3: CAWSAPTGSHEKLFF. The CDR3 nucleotides read TGTGCCTGGAGTGCCCCGACAGGGTCACACGAAAAACTGTTTTTT.

The V call is TRBV6-1, the J call TRBJ1-2; 7 nucleotides align to TRBD1. Germline trimming cut 8 bases from V and 6 bases from J; bases unmatched to any gene: 9. CDR1 is MNHNS and CDR2 is SASEGT in the germline V gene. The CDR3 contains 13 residues. The CDR3 DNA reads as TGTGCCAGCGGGCAGGGGGATTTGGATGGCTACACCTTC. It is translated as CASGQGDLDGYTF.

The J gene is TRBJ1-2, the V gene TRBV2, with 8 bases aligning to TRBD1. J lost 8 bases, V lost 6 bases, and 8 bases had no gene match. The CDR3 runs to 13 residues. Per the germline V gene, CDR1 is SNHLY and CDR2 is FYNNEI. CDR3 in amino acids: CASRQGESGGYTF. The CDR3 nucleotides are TGTGCCAGCAGACAGGGGGAAAGTGGGGGCTACACCTTC.